Below, one T cell receptor (beta chain) is given with its context. Its antigen is as yet unknown. The sample originates from a study of PD-L1 blockade in urothelial cancer. Study-level background: Twenty-five out of 29 patients were men whose urothelial cancer was bladder-origin. The study recovered a median of 141,255 T cells per blood sample.

As for time point: pretreatment peripheral blood. Sample numbers ranged from 1 to 8 per patient, encompassing pretreatment and on-treatment collections. Notes on the study in general: Enhanced expansion of tumor-associated blood clones at 3 weeks characterized durable-benefit patients.

Clones were sequenced by immunoSEQ multiplex PCR, and TCRdb holds only the in-frame ones, with some missing. The repertoire holds tens of thousands of clones, with approximately 80% as singletons. The receptor's source is a man between 60 and 75 years old with urothelial cancer. The sequencing here drew on PBMCs, taken around atezolizumab (anti-PD-L1) treatment.

CDR3 nucleotides: TGTGCCAGCAGCCCCTCTTCCGGGGAGACCCAGTACTTC. This sequence encodes CASSPSSGETQYF. The genes are TRBV11-3 and TRBJ2-5; D gene uncertain. The CDR3 spans 13 residues. The V end lost 5 bases, the J end lost 5 bases, and 12 bases lay between the germline ends. Germline V gene data show CDR1 as SGHNT and CDR2 as YENEEA.